Presented here are 19 T cell receptor beta chains from one specimen sequenced in a study of beta chain features in type 1 diabetes. What was sequenced were expressed TCRB transcripts, since all of the isolated RNA had been reverse transcribed. TCRdb keeps only in-frame clones here, not all; method: immunoSEQ multiplex PCR. The table has hundreds of thousands of clones, roughly 12% seen once. Sequenced material: naive CD4+ T cells from blood. The receptors shown here come from a man in his late teens or twenties in good health.

This clone was counted between two and nine times. The sample has other DNA sequences that encode this CDR3 too. The rearrangement joins TRBV6-5 to TRBJ1-1; a weak D match, TRBD1 (5 bases). The V gene lost 3 bases and the J gene lost 1 base, with 9 bases spanning the gap. CDR1 and CDR2 from the germline V gene are MNHEY and SVGAGI. CDR3 size: 14 residues. The CDR3 region has the DNA TGTGCCAGCAGTTATACTACAGGGAACACTGAAGCTTTCTTT. It translates to CASSYTTGNTEAFF.

This clone was detected only a few times. This chain uses TRBV30 with TRBJ2-7, with TRBD2 matching 9 bases. CDR1 is GTSNPN and CDR2 is SVGIG in the germline V gene (reference sequence). The ends lost 3 bases at V and 6 bases at J; junction bases unmatched: 6. The CDR3 runs to 13 residues. The CDR3 nucleotides read TGTGCCTGGAGACTAGCGGGTGGGTCCGAGCAGTACTTC. Residues: CAWRLAGGSEQYF. The complete variable domain, with remaining parts taken from reference TRBV30 and TRBJ2-7, reads SQTIHQWPATLVQPVGSPLSLECTVEGTSNPNLYWYRQAAGRGLQLLFYSVGIGQISSEVPQNLSASRPQDRQFILSSKKLLLSDSGFYLCAWRLAGGSEQYFGPGTRLTVT.

The gene calls are TRBV28 and TRBJ1-1; possible D gene TRBD1, 5 bases. V was trimmed by 1 base and J by 0 bases, leaving 9 bases between them. Germline values: CDR1 MDHEN, CDR2 SYDVKM. The CDR3 length is 15 residues. The DNA for the CDR3 is TGTGCCAGCAGTTTATCGGGGGGTATGAACACTGAAGCTTTCTTT. Protein: CASSLSGGMNTEAFF. The complete variable domain, with remaining parts taken from reference TRBV28 and TRBJ1-1, reads DVKVTQSSRYLVKRTGEKVFLECVQDMDHENMFWYRQDPGLGLRLIYFSYDVKMKEKGDIPEGYSVSREKKERFSLILESASTNQTSMYLCASSLSGGMNTEAFFGQGTRLTVV.

This clone was seen more than once but under ten times. CDR3 protein: CASSREGILAGGHNEQFF. The CDR3 DNA sequence: TGTGCCAGCAGCCGAGAAGGGATCCTAGCGGGGGGTCACAATGAGCAGTTCTTC. This sequence joins TRBV4-2 and TRBJ2-1, with 11 bases fitting TRBD2. The germline CDR1 and CDR2 sequences are LGHNA and YNFKEQ. This CDR3 is built from 18 residues. Losses at the gene ends were 4 bases for V and 5 bases for J; bases not matched to a gene: 13.

The sample holds a few counts of this clone. The chain has TRBV28 and TRBJ2-2; tentatively, D is TRBD2 (6 bases). This CDR3 is built from 13 residues. CDR1 is MDHEN and CDR2 is SYDVKM in the germline V gene. Trimming cost V 11 bases and J 0 bases, with 10 bases left between them. In DNA form, the CDR3 reads TGTGCCGGGGGGAACTCGAACACCGGGGAGCTGTTTTTT. Translation: CAGGNSNTGELFF.

This clone was recorded a few times. The chain links TRBV7-2 to TRBJ2-7; D call uncertain. V was pared by 4 bases and J by 6 bases, with 13 bases between. This CDR3 region has 13 residues. Germline CDR1 and CDR2: SGHTA and FQGNSA. Written as DNA, the CDR3 is TGTGCCAGCAGCTCGTCTACGACAAGCGAGCAGTACTTC. Amino acids: CASSSSTTSEQYF.

This clone was counted only a few times. This chain uses TRBV7-9 with TRBJ2-7; 8 bases align to TRBD2. This CDR3 has 15 amino acids. CDR1 is SEHNR and CDR2 is FQNEAQ in the germline V gene (reference sequence). The V gene end was trimmed by 5 bases and the J gene end by 7 bases; junction bases not matched to a gene: 13. CDR3 amino acids: CASSEQAGDLSEQYF. CDR3 bases: TGTGCCAGCAGCGAGCAAGCGGGAGACCTCTCGGAGCAGTACTTC.

This clone has at least ten counts. This sample includes further DNA sequences coding for the same CDR3. This chain links TRBV29-1 with TRBJ2-7; TRBD1 matches at 8 bases. Germline assignment: CDR1 SQVTM and CDR2 ANQGSEA. The CDR3 length is 13 residues. V was clipped by 2 bases and J by 1 base; unmatched bases: 1. CDR3 DNA sequence: TGCAGCGTTGAAACAGGGGGTTCCTACGAGCAGTACTTC. Its translation is CSVETGGSYEQYF.

This clone was picked up a small number of times. The chain employs TRBV7-2 and TRBJ2-5; 10 bases align to TRBD1. The V and J ends lost 4 bases and 5 bases, in that order; junction bases with no gene match: 10. This CDR3 spans 16 amino acids. CDR1 and CDR2 from the germline V gene are SGHTA and FQGNSA. CDR3 sequence reads: CASSWGQGTSAETQYF. Written as DNA, the CDR3 is TGTGCCAGCAGCTGGGGACAGGGGACATCAGCGGAGACCCAGTACTTC.

Only a few counts were recorded for this clone. This rearrangement joins TRBV11-2 to TRBJ2-7; 8 bases fit TRBD2. Germline values: CDR1 SGHAT, CDR2 FQNNGV. The CDR3 runs 16 residues. V was clipped by 6 bases and J by 1 base; unmatched bases: 11. DNA for the CDR3: TGTGCCAGCAGTTTTAGAGGAGCGGGGGCTTCCTACGAGCAGTACTTC. Amino acids: CASSFRGAGASYEQYF.

This clone has only a few counts. This chain connects TRBV4-1 to TRBJ2-7, with 13 positions matching TRBD2. V trimming: 0 bases; J trimming: 4 bases; junction bases outside the gene matches: 3. This CDR3 spans 16 amino acids. Germline V gives CDR1 MGHRA, CDR2 YSYEKL. The CDR3 bases are TGCGCCAGCAGCCAAGAAAGGACTAGCGGGAGTTACGAGCAGTACTTC. Translated, it gives CASSQERTSGSYEQYF.

This chain joins TRBV7-2 and TRBJ2-1; the D is unclear. This CDR3 has 12 residues. CDR1 and CDR2 from the germline V gene are SGHTA and FQGNSA. V lost 2 bases and J lost 6, with 5 bases in between. CDR3 region: CASSLNINEQFF. The CDR3 DNA is TGTGCCAGCAGCTTAAACATCAATGAGCAGTTCTTC.

This clone was observed a few times. V is TRBV11-2 and J is TRBJ2-7; 9 bases agree with TRBD1. V lost 3 bases to trimming and J lost 5 bases; unmatched junction nucleotides: 8. The CDR3 length is 15 residues. In germline, CDR1 is SGHAT, CDR2 FQNNGV. CDR3 in amino acids: CASSFRTGDNDEQYF. The CDR3 coding sequence is TGTGCCAGCAGCTTCCGGACAGGGGATAACGACGAGCAGTACTTC.

This clone was seen ten or more times. The rearrangement uses TRBV7-9 and TRBJ2-4, with TRBD2 matching 8 bases. CDR3 length: 16 amino acids. Germline V lookup: CDR1 SEHNR, CDR2 FQNEAQ (reference sequence). V shed 5 bases, J shed 5 bases, and the junction held 11 bases outside the gene matches. The DNA for the CDR3 is TGTGCCAGCAGCCAAAAGCCGGGACTAGTCCAAAACATTCAGTACTTC. This sequence encodes CASSQKPGLVQNIQYF. The whole variable domain, filled in from reference TRBV7-9 and TRBJ2-4, reads DTGVSQNPRHKITKRGQNVTFRCDPISEHNRLYWYRQTLGQGPEFLTYFQNEAQLEKSRLLSDRFSAERPKGSFSTLEIQRTEQGDSAMYLCASSQKPGLVQNIQYFGAGTRLSVL.

This clone was recorded a few times. J is TRBJ2-3 and V is TRBV5-1; 16 bases fit TRBD2. The CDR3 has 18 amino acids. Germline V gives CDR1 SGHRS, CDR2 YFSETQ. V lost 4 bases to trimming and J lost 4 bases; unmatched junction nucleotides: 9. The CDR3: CASSTGLAGGLGADTQYF. For the CDR3, the DNA is TGCGCCAGCAGCACGGGACTAGCGGGGGGGCTTGGAGCAGATACGCAGTATTTT.

This rearrangement joins TRBV5-1 to TRBJ1-3; D uncertain. With 4 bases removed from V and 2 bases from J, the gap between germline ends came to 7 bases. The CDR3 runs 13 residues. Germline V CDR1 and CDR2: SGHRS, YFSETQ. CDR3 sequence reads: CASSPLTGNTIYF. For the CDR3, the DNA is TGCGCCAGCAGCCCGTTAACTGGAAACACCATATATTTT.

The chain carries TRBV9 and TRBJ2-3, with TRBD2 matching over 12 bases. The CDR3 sequence is 17 residues long. Losses at the gene ends were 3 bases for V and 3 bases for J; bases not matched to a gene: 8. The germline gives CDR1 SGDLS, CDR2 YYNGEE. CDR3 protein: CASSARASGGATDTQYF. The CDR3 DNA reads as TGTGCCAGCAGCGCGAGGGCTAGCGGGGGGGCAACAGATACGCAGTATTTT.

The rearrangement uses TRBV7-2 and TRBJ2-2; TRBD2 agrees at 9 bases. This CDR3 comprises 13 residues. V lost 9 bases to trimming and J lost 6 bases; unmatched junction nucleotides: 5. Germline loops: CDR1 SGHTA, CDR2 FQGNSA. Here the CDR3 DNA reads TGTGCCAGTGCGGGGGGGTCGGCCGGGGAGCTGTTTTTT. Protein: CASAGGSAGELFF.

The rearrangement uses TRBV10-3 and TRBJ1-1; the D is unclear. This CDR3 spans 13 amino acids. Trimming pared 3 bases from V and 4 bases from J, leaving 9 bases between. CDR1 is ENHRY and CDR2 is SYGVKD in the germline V gene. CDR3 region: CAISDWEGTEAFF. The CDR3 DNA reads as TGTGCCATCAGTGACTGGGAGGGCACTGAAGCTTTCTTT.